Listed below are T cell receptor beta chains from one sample, sequenced in a study of OX40 agonist ivuxolimab in advanced cancers. TCRdb's table, derived via immunoSEQ multiplex PCR, lists solely in-frame clones and lacks some. Of tens of thousands of clones listed, approximately 90% are singletons. The input for sequencing was CD4+ or CD8+ T cells sorted from blood, taken in a trial of the OX40 agonist ivuxolimab. Receptors originate from an adult with an advanced solid tumor such as melanoma, head and neck, liver or kidney cancer. CDR3s include the opening cysteine and the closing phenylalanine or tryptophan. Each record gives: V gene, clone size, J gene, CDR3 protein. Expanded clones are given a class, and other clones once, few, many or no size at all.

V: TRBV5-1
size: NA
J: TRBJ1-1
CDR3: CASSLLQGDTEAFF

V: TRBV19
size: NA
J: TRBJ2-5
CDR3: CASSRVLRETQYF

V: TRBV25-1
size: NA
J: TRBJ2-1
CDR3: CASSAGGALGEQFF

V: TRBV19
size: NA
J: TRBJ2-2
CDR3: CASSTRLAGESTGELFF

V: TRBV9
size: once
J: TRBJ2-7
CDR3: CASSVTDSLVKQYF

V: TRBV10-3
size: NA
J: NA
CDR3: CATRRQPDYEQYF

V: TRBV5-3
size: NA
J: TRBJ2-7
CDR3: CARSLGTTAYEQYF

V: TRBV4-1
size: NA
J: TRBJ2-1
CDR3: CASSQDPRLAGGDNEQFF

V: TRBV14
size: once
J: TRBJ1-6
CDR3: CASSPSGTGGDSPLHF

V: TRBV5-1
size: NA
J: TRBJ2-1
CDR3: CASSLRTGAISYNEQFF

V: TRBV2
size: NA
J: TRBJ2-1
CDR3: CASSERWEFEQFF

V: TRBV6-1
size: NA
J: TRBJ1-1
CDR3: CASSVLGLNTEAFF

V: TRBV5-8
size: NA
J: TRBJ2-1
CDR3: CASSLAGYSYNEQFF

V: TRBV6-5
size: NA
J: NA
CDR3: CASSYSGTAMWETQYF

V: TRBV29-1
size: once
J: TRBJ1-3
CDR3: CSVAGASGNTIYF

V: TRBV5-6
size: NA
J: TRBJ1-5
CDR3: CASSLGDRGLAQPQHF

V: TRBV30
size: NA
J: TRBJ2-1
CDR3: CAWSVSVTHNEQFF

V: TRBV4-1
size: few
J: TRBJ2-7
CDR3: CASSQASLNYEQYF

V: TRBV30
size: NA
J: TRBJ1-1
CDR3: CAWNLNTEAFF

V: TRBV11-2
size: once
J: TRBJ1-1
CDR3: CASRRTGETEAFF

V: TRBV25-1
size: NA
J: TRBJ2-1
CDR3: CASSPGGSSYNEQFF

V: TRBV7-6
size: NA
J: TRBJ2-1
CDR3: CASSLGSSGPNEQFF

V: TRBV5-4
size: NA
J: TRBJ1-2
CDR3: CASSRDRKYGYTF

V: TRBV21-1
size: NA
J: TRBJ1-4
CDR3: CASSETMAGSGDEKLFF

V: TRBV2
size: NA
J: TRBJ1-6
CDR3: CASSTPGQYLHF